This T cell receptor (beta chain) was observed in a study of CD8 T cells in ankylosing spondylitis. This CDR3 spans 14 amino acids. The germline V and J ends were trimmed by 2 bases and 5 bases, with 13 bases remaining between them. Germline CDR1 and CDR2: SGHRS and YFSETQ. Making the TCR beta libraries involved quantitative 5'-RACE with molecular barcodes. Each CDR3 protein is one row after TCRdb ran MiXCR on the 5' RACE reads. The repertoire holds 290,000 or so distinct CDR3 sequences, with less than 25% as singletons. A note on this clonotype: No antigen is known for it.

Whole-study findings and limits: Characteristic, it appeared, of ankylosing spondylitis blood was a TCR beta motif of several highly homologous variants. From matched ankylosing spondylitis synovial fluid, disease-linked clones were reportedly recovered at significantly enriched levels.

The chain uses TRBV5-1 and TRBJ2-5; maybe TRBD1 (5 bases). The sample was blood, either unsorted or a sorted T cell fraction (not recorded which). The TCR sequence derives from a female donor with ankylosing spondylitis or in good health (not recorded which). This CDR3 is CASSFSGQSETQYF. CDR3 coding DNA: TGCGCCAGCAGCTTTAGTGGACAATCGGAGACCCAGTACTTC.